The text below deals with one TCR beta chain. The method was immunoSEQ multiplex PCR; TCRdb's version includes in-frame clones alone and lacks a portion of them. The sample gives roughly 100,000 clones, 70% to 90% of which show up once; roughly 8% is in the top ten. CDR3 size: 15 residues. Germline V gene sequence: CDR1 SNHLY, CDR2 FYNNEI. V shed 0 bases, J shed 2 bases, and the junction held 3 bases outside the gene matches. This entry belongs to a study of PD-L1 blockade in urothelial cancer. Regarding time point: peripheral blood 6 weeks after treatment start. The V call is TRBV2, the J call TRBJ2-7, with 8 bases aligning to TRBD1. The TCR originated in a man in his 70s with urothelial cancer. The sequencing here drew on PBMCs, taken around atezolizumab (anti-PD-L1) treatment. The CDR3 DNA is TGTGCCAGCAGTGAAGCGACAGGGGTGGCCTACGAGCAGTACTTC. It codes for CASSEATGVAYEQYF. The entire variable domain, with the rest obtained from reference TRBV2 and TRBJ2-7, is as follows: EPEVTQTPSHQVTQMGQEVILRCVPISNHLYFYWYRQILGQKVEFLVSFYNNEISEKSEIFDDQFSVERPDGSNFTLKIRSTKLEDSAMYFCASSEATGVAYEQYFGPGTRLTVT.